The 12 T cell receptor beta chains below come from one sample, sequenced in a study of cytomegalovirus exposure and HLA in healthy donors. Sequenced by immunoSEQ multiplex PCR; TCRdb stores in-frame clones only, minus some. The sample contains roughly 50,000 clones, 90% of which appear only once. Input material: PBMCs. These receptors originate from a man aged 18 to 30 in good health and CMV-seronegative.

The chain links TRBV10-1 to TRBJ2-3, with 11 nucleotides matching TRBD2. V gave up 8 bases and J gave up 8 bases; unmatched junction bases: 21. Germline V gives CDR1 WNHNN, CDR2 SYGVQD (reference sequence). This CDR3 contains 18 residues. The CDR3 region is CASDLLPQLAGGPSTQYF. Here the CDR3 DNA reads TGCGCCAGCGATTTACTCCCCCAGTTAGCGGGAGGGCCGAGTACGCAGTATTTT.

This clone showed up just once. The chain uses TRBV27 and TRBJ1-1; 7 bases line up with TRBD1. Germline V gene lookup returns CDR1 MNHEY and CDR2 SMNVEV (reference sequence). Trimming cost V 4 bases and J 0 bases; bases outside gene matches: 11. The CDR3 loop spans 17 amino acids. CDR3 sequence: CASSSLGQIIMNTEAFF. The CDR3, as DNA: TGTGCCAGCAGTTCCCTGGGACAGATAATAATGAACACTGAAGCTTTCTTT.

The chain uses TRBV30 and TRBJ2-7; 9 nucleotides agree with TRBD1. Germline loops: CDR1 GTSNPN, CDR2 SVGIG (reference sequence). With 3 bases clipped from V and 1 base from J, the junction kept 7 bases outside the gene matches. The CDR3 extends over 15 amino acids. The CDR3 nucleotides are TGTGCCTGGAGCCCGGGACAGGGACTTTCCTACGAGCAGTACTTC. The encoded protein is CAWSPGQGLSYEQYF.

The rearrangement links TRBV4-1 to TRBJ2-2; possible D gene TRBD1, 6 bases. With 3 bases removed from V and 3 bases from J, the gap between germline ends came to 11 bases. The V gene's germline CDR1 is MGHRA and CDR2 YSYEKL. This CDR3 has 15 residues. Here the CDR3 DNA reads TGCGCCAGCAGCCATACAGGGCGTCACACCGGGGAGCTGTTTTTT. Translation: CASSHTGRHTGELFF.

This rearrangement joins TRBV27 to TRBJ2-1; unclear D gene. The CDR3 extends over 16 amino acids. Trimming removed 0 bases at V and 0 bases at J, with 9 bases between. The germline CDR1 and CDR2 sequences are MNHEY and SMNVEV (reference sequence). As DNA, the CDR3 is TGTGCCAGCAGTTTATCGGGCAGAGTCTCCTACAATGAGCAGTTCTTC. It is translated as CASSLSGRVSYNEQFF.

The genes are TRBV4-2 and TRBJ2-3; 11 bases agree with TRBD2. The V gene's germline CDR1 is LGHNA and CDR2 YNFKEQ. This CDR3 has 14 residues. Unmatched junction bases numbered 2, after V lost 4 bases and J lost 5 bases. CDR3 DNA: TGTGCCAGCAGCCTAGCGGGAGGGGTAGATACGCAGTATTTT. The encoded protein is CASSLAGGVDTQYF.

J is TRBJ1-5 and V is TRBV6-5, with unresolved D. Germline CDR1 MNHEY, CDR2 SVGAGI. This CDR3 has 13 residues. V shed 6 bases and J shed 7 bases, with 13 bases lying between them. CDR3 region: CASSSTTGQPQHF. For the CDR3, the DNA is TGTGCCAGCAGCTCTACTACCGGGCAGCCCCAGCATTTT.

The V call is TRBV6-1, the J call TRBJ1-5; D gene uncertain. The V gene's germline CDR1 is MNHNS and CDR2 SASEGT. The CDR3 is made up of 13 amino acids. Trimming left V 10 bases short and J 6 bases short, with 16 bases between. CDR3: CATEPGLSQPQHF. CDR3 nucleotide sequence: TGTGCCACCGAGCCTGGACTATCTCAGCCCCAGCATTTT.

V usage is TRBV27 and J usage is TRBJ1-2, with 9 bases identical to TRBD1. J gave up 8 bases and V 3 bases, and 4 bases lay outside the gene matches. The CDR3 has 13 amino acids. CDR1 is MNHEY and CDR2 is SMNVEV in the germline V gene (reference sequence). CDR3 sequence: CASSFRTGVGYTF. CDR3 DNA sequence: TGTGCCAGCAGTTTTCGGACAGGGGTAGGCTACACCTTC.

The J gene is TRBJ2-1, the V gene TRBV29-1; weak D call: TRBD2 (6 bases). V was pared by 8 bases and J by 0 bases, with 11 bases between. CDR3 length equals 13 residues. From germline, CDR1 is SQVTM and CDR2 ANQGSEA. In nucleotides, the CDR3 is TGCAGCCTTAGCGGTTACTCCTACAATGAGCAGTTCTTC. Translated, it gives CSLSGYSYNEQFF.

The CDR3 DNA is TGTGCCAGCGGACCGACAGGGTGGGGAGAGACCCAGTACTTC. The encoded protein is CASGPTGWGETQYF. V gene TRBV27 combines with J gene TRBJ2-5, with 7 bases identical to TRBD1. This CDR3 has 14 residues. Germline V CDR1 and CDR2: MNHEY, SMNVEV (reference sequence). Losses at the gene ends were 8 bases for V and 4 bases for J; bases not matched to a gene: 10.

This chain links TRBV15 with TRBJ1-2; 7 nucleotides agree with TRBD1. Germline CDR1 and CDR2: LNHNV and YYDKDF (reference sequence). V trimming: 6 bases; J trimming: 2 bases; junction bases outside the gene matches: 3. The CDR3 has 13 residues. The DNA for the CDR3 is TGTGCCACCAGTCAGGGGGAAAACTATGGCTACACCTTC. It specifies CATSQGENYGYTF.